This T cell receptor beta chain was identified during a study of T cell responses to AZD1222 COVID-19 vaccine. TCRdb's table, derived via immunoSEQ multiplex PCR, lists solely in-frame clones and lacks some. This sample has some 120,000 clones, with roughly 90% found just once. Broader study findings: Close to half of all spike-specific TCRs reportedly target regions of the variants that are unmutated. Donors were mostly white British, more females; clonal diversity possibly underestimated. None of the repertoires were sampled until the peak T cell response had passed.

This clone was detected only a few times. Its target is not known. This specimen consisted of peripheral blood, obtained on day 0 of MenACWY control vaccination. This clonotype was obtained from an adult in good health.

CDR3 region: CASSFGGQPYNEQFF. The CDR3 DNA is TGTGCCAGCAGTTTCGGGGGACAGCCGTACAATGAGCAGTTCTTC. The rearrangement uses TRBV6-5 and TRBJ2-1, with D perhaps matching TRBD1 (7 bases). Germline values: CDR1 MNHEY, CDR2 SVGAGI. The V end lost 4 bases, the J end lost 4 bases, and 14 bases lay between the germline ends. This CDR3 comprises 15 residues.